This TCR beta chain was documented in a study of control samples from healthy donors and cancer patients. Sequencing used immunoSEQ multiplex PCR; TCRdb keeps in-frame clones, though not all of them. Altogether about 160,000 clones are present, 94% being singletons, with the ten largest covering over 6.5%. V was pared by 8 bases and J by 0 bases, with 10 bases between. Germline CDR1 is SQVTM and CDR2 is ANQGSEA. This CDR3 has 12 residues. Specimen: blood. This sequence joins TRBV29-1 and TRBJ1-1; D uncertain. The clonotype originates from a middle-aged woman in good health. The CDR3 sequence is CSYSNMNTEAFF. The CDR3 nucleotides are TGCAGCTACAGTAACATGAACACTGAAGCTTTCTTT. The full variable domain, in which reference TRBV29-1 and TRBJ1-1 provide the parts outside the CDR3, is SAVISQKPSRDICQRGTSLTIQCQVDSQVTMMFWYRQQPGQSLTLIATANQGSEATYESGFVIDKFPISRPNLTFSTLTVSNMSPEDSSIYLCSYSNMNTEAFFGQGTRLTVV.